A single sample is the source of the 17 T cell receptor beta chains below, sequenced in a study of T-cell memory formation after mild COVID-19 (dated by TCRdb to the early 2020s). The library was prepared using 5' RACE. For sequencing, an Illumina NovaSeq 6000 was employed. TCRdb reanalyzed the raw reads on its own, using fastp at Q25 for trimming and MiXCR for clone calling, and kept in-frame beta chains. Each entry is one CDR3 protein sequence, shown with its most common DNA and genes. The sample contains under 300,000 distinct CDR3 sequences, roughly 15% of them found a single time. The ten largest account for 3.5% of the sample. The sequencing input was PBMCs or a T cell subset sorted from them (not recorded which). Receptor source: a man between 18 and 35 years old who had mild COVID-19 (a few samples of this study predate the infection). The sample titles of this study are shuffled in the database, so cell type and time point are left out; the donor was told from shared clones.

This clonotype came up a few times. The rearrangement uses TRBV5-1 and TRBJ1-1, with D possibly matching TRBD1 (5 bases). The CDR3 contains 17 residues. V lost 0 bases to trimming and J lost 0 bases, with 15 bases between them. CDR1 is SGHRS and CDR2 is YFSETQ in the germline V gene. The CDR3 region has the DNA TGCGCCAGCAGCTTGGACTACGGGGCAGGGATGAACACTGAAGCTTTCTTT. This gives the protein CASSLDYGAGMNTEAFF.

This clonotype was counted between two and nine times. The V call is TRBV28, the J call TRBJ2-7; no clear D. V was clipped by 2 bases and J by 3 bases, with 8 bases between them. The CDR3 runs to 13 residues. CDR1 MDHEN and CDR2 SYDVKM come from the germline V gene. The CDR3 DNA sequence: TGTGCCAGCAGTTTACCTTTCAGCTACGAGCAGTACGTC. Residues: CASSLPFSYEQYV.

The chain links TRBV2 to TRBJ2-3; TRBD2 matches at 9 bases. Trimming took 9 bases from V and 1 from J; bases not matched to a gene: 2. The germline gives CDR1 SNHLY, CDR2 FYNNEI. This CDR3 has 13 amino acids. The CDR3 DNA reads as TGTGCCAGGAGGACTAGCGGCACAGATACGCAGTATTTT. It yields the protein CARRTSGTDTQYF.

This chain joins TRBV29-1 and TRBJ2-1; perhaps TRBD1 as D (7 bases). This CDR3 spans 14 amino acids. Trimming removed 3 bases from V and 6 bases from J, with 15 bases in between. The germline CDR1 and CDR2 sequences are SQVTM and ANQGSEA. CDR3 region: CSVERDRTPNEQFF. CDR3 sequence (DNA): TGCAGCGTTGAGCGGGACAGAACACCCAATGAGCAGTTCTTC.

V gene TRBV10-3 combines with J gene TRBJ2-3; perhaps D is TRBD1 or TRBD2 (5 bases each). The CDR3 runs 15 residues. Germline V lookup: CDR1 ENHRY, CDR2 SYGVKD. V was pared by 0 bases and J by 5 bases, with 12 bases between. CDR3 sequence reads: CAISESDGALDTQYF. In nucleotides, the CDR3 is TGTGCCATCAGTGAGTCGGACGGGGCATTAGATACGCAGTATTTT.

In DNA, the CDR3 is TGTGCCAGCACCGACGGCTATCAGCCCCAGCATTTT. Its translation: CASTDGYQPQHF. This chain joins TRBV28 and TRBJ1-5; D unresolved. Germline lookup yields CDR1 MDHEN and CDR2 SYDVKM. The CDR3 consists of 12 residues. With 7 bases removed from V and 5 bases from J, the gap between germline ends came to 9 bases.

The table lists this clonotype with many counts. The chain links TRBV15 to TRBJ2-5; D is possibly TRBD1 or TRBD2 (6 bases each). The ends were cut back, 0 bases at V and 5 bases at J, with 13 bases in the middle. Germline CDR1 reads LNHNV; CDR2 reads YYDKDF (reference sequence). The CDR3 length is 15 residues. CDR3 bases: TGTGCCACCAGCAGAGATGCGACAGGAGGGGAGACCCAGTACTTC. Translating it yields CATSRDATGGETQYF. The entire variable domain, with the rest obtained from reference TRBV15 and TRBJ2-5, is as follows: DAMVIQNPRYQVTQFGKPVTLSCSQTLNHNVMYWYQQKSSQAPKLLFHYYDKDFNNEADTPDNFQSRRPNTSFCFLDIRSPGLGDTAMYLCATSRDATGGETQYFGPGTRLLVL.

This clonotype came up many times. V gene TRBV7-8 combines with J gene TRBJ1-5, with 11 nucleotides matching TRBD1. The V and J ends lost 5 bases and 6 bases, in that order; junction bases with no gene match: 9. Germline V CDR1 and CDR2: SGHVS, FQNEAQ. This CDR3 comprises 16 residues. CDR3 DNA sequence: TGTGCCAGCAGCCCCTTTGGACAGGGGGCGATTCAGCCCCAGCATTTT. Its protein is CASSPFGQGAIQPQHF.

This clonotype was seen many times. This chain joins TRBV3-1 and TRBJ2-5, with D unclear. V was shortened by 1 base and J by 5 bases, with 2 bases between the two germline ends. The CDR3 consists of 11 residues. Germline-derived CDR1 and CDR2 are LGHDT and YNNKEL (reference sequence). The CDR3 here is CASSQVETQYF. The CDR3 bases are TGTGCCAGCAGCCAAGTCGAGACCCAGTACTTC.

The V gene is TRBV11-2, the J gene TRBJ1-4; 7 bases match TRBD1. Unmatched junction bases numbered 7, after V lost 6 bases and J lost 0 bases. In germline, CDR1 is SGHAT, CDR2 FQNNGV. This CDR3 region has 16 residues. This CDR3 is CASRGQRFATNEKLFF. CDR3 nucleotide sequence: TGTGCCAGCAGGGGACAGAGATTTGCAACTAATGAAAAACTGTTTTTT.

The chain joins TRBV5-1 to TRBJ2-2; no clear D gene. Per the germline V gene, CDR1 is SGHRS and CDR2 is YFSETQ. V was shortened by 0 bases and J by 3 bases, with 12 bases between the two germline ends. The CDR3 spans 16 residues. The CDR3 coding sequence is TGCGCCAGCAGCTTGGAAGGGTTCTCTCACACCGGGGAGCTGTTTTTT. Translating it yields CASSLEGFSHTGELFF.

The CDR3 nucleotides read TGTGCCAGCAGTTACTCGAGAAGGCCTCCTCGGGATACGCAGTATTTT. Its protein is CASSYSRRPPRDTQYF. The chain recombines TRBV6-5 with TRBJ2-3; no clear D. The length of the CDR3 is 16 residues. Germline V CDR1 and CDR2: MNHEY, SVGAGI. With 0 bases removed from V and 6 bases from J, the gap between germline ends came to 16 bases.

The chain couples TRBV28 to TRBJ1-1, with D unclear. V lost 2 bases to trimming and J lost 2 bases, with 12 bases between them. This CDR3 has 15 amino acids. Germline V gene sequence: CDR1 MDHEN, CDR2 SYDVKM. The CDR3 region has the DNA TGTGCCAGCAGTTTAGGTAGGCCCCGTAACACTGAAGCTTTCTTT. It yields the protein CASSLGRPRNTEAFF. The full variable domain, rest sourced from reference TRBV28 and TRBJ1-1, is DVKVTQSSRYLVKRTGEKVFLECVQDMDHENMFWYRQDPGLGLRLIYFSYDVKMKEKGDIPEGYSVSREKKERFSLILESASTNQTSMYLCASSLGRPRNTEAFFGQGTRLTVV.

This clonotype was observed a few times. J is TRBJ2-2 and V is TRBV5-1; 8 bases map to TRBD2. V lost 2 bases to trimming and J lost 6 bases; unmatched junction nucleotides: 9. The CDR3 totals 16 residues. The germline gives CDR1 SGHRS, CDR2 YFSETQ. CDR3 in DNA: TGCGCCAGCAGCTTAAACGAAGGCGGGGGGTCCGGGGAGCTGTTTTTT. Amino acids: CASSLNEGGGSGELFF.

This clonotype was seen only a few times. Written as DNA, the CDR3 is TGCGCCAGCAGCCCAGATAGCGGAAACAATGAGCAGTTCTTC. Encoded protein: CASSPDSGNNEQFF. V gene TRBV5-1 combines with J gene TRBJ2-1, with D perhaps matching TRBD2 (6 bases). The CDR3 is 14 residues long. V lost 4 bases, J lost 5 bases, and 13 bases lay in between. CDR1 is SGHRS, CDR2 YFSETQ, per germline. Drawing the rest from reference TRBV5-1 and TRBJ2-1, the complete variable domain is KAGVTQTPRYLIKTRGQQVTLSCSPISGHRSVSWYQQTPGQGLQFLFEYFSETQRNKGNFPGRFSGRQFSNSRSEMNVSTLELGDSALYLCASSPDSGNNEQFFGPGTRLTVL.

This clonotype was seen a few times. V is TRBV29-1 and J is TRBJ2-3; TRBD2 matches at 8 bases. Trimming cost V 4 bases and J 9 bases; bases outside gene matches: 12. This CDR3 region has 14 residues. CDR1 and CDR2 (germline): SQVTM, ANQGSEA. CDR3 in DNA: TGCAGCGTTGGTTCCCTTACTAGCGGTACCACGCAGTATTTT. Translated: CSVGSLTSGTTQYF.

The table lists this clonotype with a few counts. The chain links TRBV6-1 to TRBJ1-1; D unresolved. This CDR3 has 15 amino acids. V was trimmed by 3 bases and J by 2 bases, leaving 13 bases between them. CDR1 MNHNS and CDR2 SASEGT come from the germline V gene. The CDR3 DNA follows: TGTGCCAGCAGTGACCCCGGGAGGGCAAACACTGAAGCTTTCTTT. Translated, it gives CASSDPGRANTEAFF.